By sample fraction, the clone carrying this T cell receptor beta chain is medium-sized (0.01 to 0.1%). Its specificity is not known. This CDR3 comprises 16 residues. Per the germline V gene, CDR1 is SGHRS and CDR2 is YFSETQ. Unmatched junction bases numbered 9, after V lost 5 bases and J lost 0 bases. The TCRbeta library incorporated unique molecular identifiers. TCRdb re-analysed the PCR reads in MiXCR, keeping a single row per CDR3 protein. The table shows 6,200 or so distinct CDR3 sequences, with around 15% occurring only once. The sample belongs to a study of T-cell reconstitution after alpha-beta-depleted transplantation in children. Study outcomes and limitations: T-cell counts and diversity were attributed mostly to newly produced T cells one year after transplant.

The sequences come from PBMCs, collected before TCRalphabeta/CD19-depleted stem cell transplant. The receptor was isolated from a boy aged 10-17 years with acute lymphoblastic leukemia, due to receive a stem cell transplant. The chain is built from TRBV5-1 and TRBJ2-7, with TRBD1 matching over 9 bases. CDR3 amino acids: CASRGGQGHRSYEQYF. The CDR3 DNA sequence: TGCGCCAGCAGGGGGGGACAGGGACACCGCTCCTACGAGCAGTACTTC. Looking up the rest from reference TRBV5-1 and TRBJ2-7 gives the full variable domain: KAGVTQTPRYLIKTRGQQVTLSCSPISGHRSVSWYQQTPGQGLQFLFEYFSETQRNKGNFPGRFSGRQFSNSRSEMNVSTLELGDSALYLCASRGGQGHRSYEQYFGPGTRLTVT.